Below, 19 T cell receptor beta chains from the same sample are listed, as sequenced in a study of control samples from healthy donors and cancer patients. Repertoires were generated with immunoSEQ multiplex PCR, while TCRdb's copy carries only in-frame clones and drops some. The sample lists 100,000 to 150,000 clones, around 87% seen once, with around 9.4% in the top ten. Sequencing was carried out using blood. These receptors all come from a man between 40 and 49 years old in good health.

The genes are TRBV7-2 and TRBJ1-4; perhaps TRBD1 as D (5 bases). Germline values: CDR1 SGHTA, CDR2 FQGNSA. The V end lost 1 base, the J end lost 7 bases, and 10 bases lay between the germline ends. This CDR3 region has 14 residues. The DNA for the CDR3 is TGTGCCAGCAGCTTAGAAGGGGCGAGTGAAAAACTGTTTTTT. As protein: CASSLEGASEKLFF.

The gene calls are TRBV4-1 and TRBJ1-1; possible D gene TRBD1, 6 bases. This CDR3 region has 15 residues. Trimming stripped 1 base from V and 4 bases from J, with 13 bases between. Germline-derived CDR1 and CDR2 are MGHRA and YSYEKL. CDR3 residues: CASSQVRGGGTEAFF. Written as DNA, the CDR3 is TGCGCCAGCAGCCAAGTAAGGGGGGGAGGCACTGAAGCTTTCTTT.

The chain combines TRBV23-1 with TRBJ2-5, with no clear D. TRBV23-1 falls under the ORF class, with uncertain function. The V end lost 6 bases, the J end lost 2 bases, and 16 bases lay between the germline ends. There are 15 residues in the CDR3. Written as DNA, the CDR3 is TGCGCCAGCAGGAAGGGCGCGGTCGAGCAAGAGACCCAGTACTTC. Translating gives CASRKGAVEQETQYF.

The rearrangement uses TRBV7-2 and TRBJ1-3; D might be TRBD1 (5 bases). Germline-derived CDR1 and CDR2 are SGHTA and FQGNSA. CDR3 length equals 14 residues. The V end lost 0 bases, the J end lost 4 bases, and 7 bases lay between the germline ends. The chain's CDR3 is CASSLARTGNTIYF. The CDR3 nucleotides read TGTGCCAGCAGCTTAGCGCGGACAGGAAACACCATATATTTT.

The gene calls are TRBV11-3 and TRBJ2-7; 10 bases line up with TRBD2. Germline loops: CDR1 SGHNT, CDR2 YENEEA. Unmatched junction bases numbered 10, after V lost 0 bases and J lost 5 bases. CDR3 length equals 17 residues. DNA of the CDR3: TGTGCCAGCAGCTTAGATCCAGCGGGGGGGCCGTTGCACGAGCAGTACTTC. Protein: CASSLDPAGGPLHEQYF.

This chain joins TRBV29-1 and TRBJ1-2; no definite D call. Germline CDR1 and CDR2: SQVTM and ANQGSEA. V was cut by 4 bases and J by 4 bases, with 13 bases left in between. The CDR3 has 13 amino acids. Written as DNA, the CDR3 is TGCAGCGTTGTATATTCACGGGGCTATGGCTACACCTTC. This sequence encodes CSVVYSRGYGYTF.

The genes are TRBV9 and TRBJ1-5, with D tentatively TRBD1 (5 bases). V was trimmed by 4 bases and J by 1 base, leaving 12 bases between them. The CDR3 is 15 residues long. Germline CDR1 reads SGDLS; CDR2 reads YYNGEE. The CDR3 protein is CASSPGGMSNQPQHF. The CDR3 nucleotides read TGTGCCAGCAGCCCGGGGGGGATGAGCAATCAGCCCCAGCATTTT.

The V call is TRBV2, the J call TRBJ1-2, with a possible D match to TRBD1 (5 bases). Germline CDR1 is SNHLY and CDR2 is FYNNEI. Between the trimmed V and J ends, which lost 11 bases and 4 bases, there was a span of 14 bases. This CDR3 region has 12 residues. CDR3 in amino acids: CAGTQGLYGYTF. In DNA, the CDR3 is TGTGCCGGAACTCAGGGACTCTATGGCTACACCTTC.

This chain links TRBV24-1 with TRBJ2-2; D could derive from TRBD1 or TRBD2 (5 bases each). There are 13 residues in the CDR3. V was pared by 9 bases and J by 0 bases, with 7 bases between. Germline V gives CDR1 KGHDR, CDR2 SFDVKD. The CDR3 loop reads CATGTANTGELFF. CDR3 nucleotide sequence: TGTGCCACCGGGACGGCGAACACCGGGGAGCTGTTTTTT.

This clone has just one count. The rearrangement links TRBV9 to TRBJ2-3, with 9 bases matching TRBD2. CDR1 SGDLS and CDR2 YYNGEE come from the germline V gene. The length of the CDR3 is 16 residues. Unmatched junction bases numbered 8, after V lost 3 bases and J lost 3 bases. As DNA, the CDR3 is TGTGCCAGCAGCGCGATGGGACTAGCTGGAACAGATACGCAGTATTTT. It is translated as CASSAMGLAGTDTQYF. The variable domain in full, completed from reference TRBV9 and TRBJ2-3, reads DSGVTQTPKHLITATGQRVTLRCSPRSGDLSVYWYQQSLDQGLQFLIQYYNGEERAKGNILERFSAQQFPDLHSELNLSSLELGDSALYFCASSAMGLAGTDTQYFGPGTRLTVL.

This rearrangement joins TRBV5-5 to TRBJ2-1; the D is unclear. V was pared by 4 bases and J by 9 bases, with 14 bases between. The length of the CDR3 is 13 residues. Germline V gene lookup returns CDR1 SGHKS and CDR2 YYEKEE (reference sequence). CDR3 in amino acids: CASSPAVSGEQFF. The CDR3 coding sequence is TGTGCCAGCAGCCCGGCTGTTTCGGGTGAGCAGTTCTTC.

CDR3 protein: CASSWTGDSPLHF. CDR3 nucleotide sequence: TGTGCCAGCAGTTGGACAGGCGATTCACCCCTCCACTTT. The chain links TRBV12-3 or TRBV12-4 to TRBJ1-6; 7 bases match TRBD1. CDR3 length: 13 amino acids. The J segment lost 8 bases and the V segment lost 4 bases, leaving 2 bases of the junction unmatched.

This sequence joins TRBV19 and TRBJ2-7; 12 positions match TRBD2. V was clipped by 6 bases and J by 3 bases; unmatched bases: 3. Germline V lookup: CDR1 LNHDA, CDR2 SQIVND (reference sequence). The CDR3 loop spans 14 amino acids. The CDR3 sequence is CASSRTSGVYEQYF. The CDR3, as DNA: TGTGCCAGTAGCCGGACTAGCGGGGTCTACGAGCAGTACTTC.

The CDR3 spells CASSPGDRGHETQYF. Written as DNA, the CDR3 is TGTGCCAGCTCACCAGGGGACAGGGGGCACGAGACCCAGTACTTC. V and J are TRBV18 and TRBJ2-5; TRBD1 matches at 12 bases. CDR1 KGHSH and CDR2 LQKENI come from the germline V gene. The length of the CDR3 is 15 residues. V gave up 2 bases and J gave up 5 bases; unmatched junction bases: 3.

The chain has TRBV4-1 and TRBJ1-1, with TRBD1 matching 11 bases. J gave up 7 bases and V 2 bases, and 12 bases lay outside the gene matches. The length of the CDR3 is 17 residues. Germline V CDR1 and CDR2: MGHRA, YSYEKL. CDR3 sequence (DNA): TGCGCCAGCAGCCAAATCATTAGGACAGGGGGCTTATATGAAGCTTTCTTT. Its protein product is CASSQIIRTGGLYEAFF.

V is TRBV5-4 and J is TRBJ2-7; 8 bases align to TRBD2. Looked up from germline, CDR1 is SGHNT and CDR2 is YYREEE (reference sequence). V lost 4 bases, J lost 7 bases, and 1 base stayed unmatched. The CDR3 covers 11 residues. Here the CDR3 DNA reads TGTGCCAGCAGCCCGGGGGGGGAGCAGTACTTC. It translates to CASSPGGEQYF.

The J gene is TRBJ1-5, the V gene TRBV6-4; D is undetermined. CDR1 and CDR2 from the germline V gene are MRHNA and SNTAGT. V was trimmed by 2 bases and J by 4 bases, leaving 6 bases between them. The CDR3 has 13 amino acids. The DNA for the CDR3 is TGTGCCAGCAGTGACGGGGAAAATCAGCCCCAGCATTTT. It encodes CASSDGENQPQHF.

This chain uses TRBV15 with TRBJ1-6, with no clear D. CDR3 length: 16 amino acids. The germline CDR1 and CDR2 sequences are LNHNV and YYDKDF (reference sequence). The germline V and J ends were trimmed by 0 bases and 7 bases, with 13 bases remaining between them. CDR3 residues: CATSRDSTRLNSPLHF. The CDR3 DNA reads as TGTGCCACCAGCAGAGATTCGACACGGCTAAATTCACCCCTCCACTTT.

The chain links TRBV5-5 to TRBJ1-6, with 7 bases lining up with TRBD1. The CDR3 runs 13 residues. J gave up 9 bases and V 3 bases, and 3 bases lay outside the gene matches. Germline V CDR1 and CDR2: SGHKS, YYEKEE (reference sequence). The CDR3 nucleotides are TGTGCCAGCAGCTCTGACAGGGTTTCACCCCTCCACTTT. It encodes CASSSDRVSPLHF.